This T cell receptor beta chain was captured in a study of T cell responses to AZD1222 COVID-19 vaccine. The assay was immunoSEQ multiplex PCR, and TCRdb's table has in-frame clones only and misses some. The sample has approximately 150,000 clones, approximately 90% seen once; the top ten hold approximately 1.8%. The specimen was peripheral blood, collected 28 days after the second AZD1222 dose. This clonotype originated in an adult who received the AZD1222 COVID-19 vaccine.

CDR3 sequence: CASFQERGANVLTF. The DNA for the CDR3 is TGTGCCAGCTTCCAAGAGCGAGGGGCCAACGTCCTGACTTTC. This chain uses TRBV28 with TRBJ2-6; D unclear. V was shortened by 8 bases and J by 4 bases, with 12 bases between the two germline ends. Germline V lookup: CDR1 MDHEN, CDR2 SYDVKM. The CDR3 is 14 residues long.